Listed here are 13 T cell receptor beta chains from one sample, sequenced in a study of blood T cell repertoires in COVID-19. Assay used: immunoSEQ multiplex PCR; TCRdb lists only in-frame clones, some missing. This table holds roughly 69,000 clones, roughly 85% found once. Input material: peripheral blood. These receptors originate from a human donor in a cohort sampled during active COVID-19.

The V gene is TRBV28, the J gene TRBJ2-4; 9 bases line up with TRBD1. The trim removed 1 base at V and 6 bases at J, leaving 7 bases unmatched. CDR3 length equals 16 residues. Germline assignment: CDR1 MDHEN and CDR2 SYDVKM. DNA for the CDR3: TGTGCCAGCAGTTTATACGGGACAGGGCTCGGAAACATTCAGTACTTC. Encoded protein: CASSLYGTGLGNIQYF.

This chain links TRBV18 with TRBJ2-7; D may be TRBD2 (6 bases). This CDR3 contains 15 residues. From germline, CDR1 is KGHSH and CDR2 LQKENI. Trimming took 0 bases from V and 1 from J, leaving 10 bases between them. The CDR3 DNA is TGTGCCAGCTCACCACCGGCGGCGGGGTCCTACGAGCAGTACTTC. Translating it yields CASSPPAAGSYEQYF.

The chain combines TRBV4-1 with TRBJ1-4, with D perhaps TRBD1 (6 bases). Trimming took off 5 bases at V and 3 bases at J, with 16 bases between the two ends. Germline V gene data show CDR1 as MGHRA and CDR2 as YSYEKL. CDR3 length: 16 amino acids. The DNA for the CDR3 is TGCGCCAGCAGCTTCCGGGGGGGGGCGGCTAATGAAAAACTGTTTTTT. It is translated as CASSFRGGAANEKLFF.

The chain joins TRBV28 to TRBJ2-7, with 9 bases that match TRBD2. The CDR3 is made up of 13 amino acids. V lost 7 bases to trimming and J lost 6 bases; unmatched junction nucleotides: 7. Looked up from germline, CDR1 is MDHEN and CDR2 is SYDVKM. In DNA, the CDR3 is TGTGCCAGCAAAAATGGACTAGCGCGCGAGCAGTACTTC. Its translation: CASKNGLAREQYF.

The chain recombines TRBV7-9 with TRBJ2-7; TRBD1 aligns across 7 bases. The CDR3 extends over 16 amino acids. Germline V gene sequence: CDR1 SEHNR, CDR2 FQNEAQ (reference sequence). The junction had 6 bases not matched to a gene; V was cut back by 0 bases and J by 1 base. CDR3 sequence (DNA): TGTGCCAGCAGCTTAGCGCTGGGGACAGTATCCTACGAGCAGTACTTC. Protein: CASSLALGTVSYEQYF.

The count of this clone is one. The CDR3 DNA follows: TGTGCCAGCAGACATGACAGAACATTGAACACCGGGGAGCTGTTTTTT. As protein: CASRHDRTLNTGELFF. J is TRBJ2-2 and V is TRBV2; tentative D call: TRBD1 (5 bases). With 6 bases removed from V and 1 base from J, the gap between germline ends came to 15 bases. The CDR3 has 16 amino acids. The germline CDR1 and CDR2 sequences are SNHLY and FYNNEI.

This chain uses TRBV10-1 with TRBJ1-1, with D hard to call. Germline CDR1 and CDR2: WNHNN and SYGVQD (reference sequence). Trimming removed 3 bases at V and 1 base at J, with 12 bases between. This CDR3 spans 15 amino acids. In DNA form, the CDR3 reads TGCGCCAGCAGTGAAGCTAGGAGCGCGAACACTGAAGCTTTCTTT. It yields the protein CASSEARSANTEAFF.

This sequence joins TRBV4-2 and TRBJ2-1; 8 bases map to TRBD2. In germline, CDR1 is LGHNA, CDR2 YNFKEQ. The CDR3 contains 15 residues. Trimming removed 2 bases from V and 2 bases from J; junction bases left unmatched: 2. Written as DNA, the CDR3 is TGTGCCAGCAGCCAATCGACTAGCGCCTACAATGAGCAGTTCTTC. It specifies CASSQSTSAYNEQFF.

V is TRBV3-1 (or the pseudogene TRBV3-2) and J is TRBJ2-5; TRBD2 aligns across 8 bases. The V segment lost 3 bases and the J segment 2 bases; nucleotides outside the gene matches: 8. This CDR3 is built from 16 residues. CDR1 LGHDT and CDR2 YNNKEL come from the germline V gene (reference sequence). The DNA of the CDR3 is TGTGCCAGCAGCCAGAAAACGGGAGGGGCACAAGAGACCCAGTACTTC. Protein sequence: CASSQKTGGAQETQYF.

The chain carries TRBV7-2 and TRBJ1-5, with D perhaps TRBD1 (5 bases). Trimming cost V 6 bases and J 1 base, with 13 bases left between them. CDR1 is SGHTA, CDR2 FQGNSA, per germline. The CDR3 loop spans 15 amino acids. The CDR3 spells CASSPSGQSNQPQHF. The CDR3 coding sequence is TGTGCCAGCAGTCCTTCCGGACAAAGCAATCAGCCCCAGCATTTT.

This clone has a single count. The V gene is TRBV3-1 (or the pseudogene TRBV3-2), the J gene TRBJ2-5; the match to TRBD1 covers 9 bases. Trimming cost V 0 bases and J 5 bases; bases outside gene matches: 4. Per germline, CDR1 LGHDT and CDR2 YNNKEL (reference sequence). The CDR3 is 15 amino acids. The CDR3 region is CASSQEGTGRETQYF. CDR3 nucleotide sequence: TGTGCCAGCAGCCAAGAGGGGACAGGGAGGGAGACCCAGTACTTC.

The chain combines TRBV30 with TRBJ1-1; D gene uncertain. CDR1 is GTSNPN and CDR2 is SVGIG in the germline V gene (reference sequence). The ends were cut back, 4 bases at V and 4 bases at J, with 13 bases in the middle. This CDR3 is built from 13 residues. In DNA, the CDR3 is TGTGCCTGGATGGTCGCGGCGCGCACTGAAGCTTTCTTT. Translated, it gives CAWMVAARTEAFF.

This chain uses TRBV9 with TRBJ1-2; 11 bases match TRBD1. The length of the CDR3 is 16 residues. J gave up 8 bases and V 0 bases, and 9 bases lay outside the gene matches. Germline loops: CDR1 SGDLS, CDR2 YYNGEE. CDR3 bases: TGTGCCAGCAGCGTAGATTCGCGGGACAGGGGGTACGGCTACACCTTC. This codes for CASSVDSRDRGYGYTF.